This TCR beta chain was sequenced in a study of blood T cell repertoires in COVID-19. As handled by the study authors: From reference gene primer amplification, estimates of nucleated cell counts were derived. The protocol was immunoSEQ multiplex PCR, while the TCRdb copy is restricted to in-frame clones and leaves out a portion. That table gives V, J and clone size, and the DNA gave D and trimming. Of about 280,000 clones detected, approximately 91% appear once; the ten largest clones hold roughly 10%. The CDR3 runs to 16 residues. Germline V gene lookup returns CDR1 KGHDR and CDR2 SFDVKD. After removal of 10 bases from V and 4 bases from J, the junction contained 12 bases not matched to a gene.

This receptor was obtained from a woman aged 25 to 45 with COVID-19, enrolled during active disease. The rearrangement links TRBV24-1 to TRBJ2-2, with 9 bases aligning to TRBD1. The sample consisted of peripheral blood. The CDR3 loop is CATRGTGTGTTGELFF. CDR3 DNA sequence: TGTGCCACTCGAGGAACCGGGACAGGGACCACCGGGGAGCTGTTTTTT.